This T cell receptor (beta chain) is from a study of identical twins. TCRdb fed the 5' RACE reads into MiXCR, producing one record per CDR3 protein. The sample has 690,000 or so distinct CDR3 sequences, around 6.1% seen once. Per germline, CDR1 DFQATT and CDR2 SNEGSKA (reference sequence). Trimming pared 5 bases from V and 1 base from J, leaving 15 bases between. The CDR3 spans 14 residues. In regard to this clonotype: Antigen unknown.

Overall study findings and caveats: Within cord blood, abundant beta clonotypes carried fewer insertions, but memory repertoires showed no such trend.

The origin of this receptor is a man aged 18 to 30 in good health. The genes are TRBV20-1 and TRBJ2-7; a weak D match, TRBD2 (6 bases). The sequencing input was naive T cells sorted from blood. CDR3 bases: TGCAGTGCTGCCCCGGGACTCACGTCCTACGAGCAGTACGTC. Its translation: CSAAPGLTSYEQYV.